This T cell receptor beta chain was sequenced during a study of shared clonotypes between healthy human individuals (dated by TCRdb to 2018 to 2021). At the level of the whole study: The cohort comprised two women and a few men aged 18 to 49 years. For each donor, three plates each were used for CD4 naive and CD4 memory, two plates were used for CD8 naive, and one plate was used for CD8 memory. Blood TCR repertoires of a handful of healthy adults were deeply sequenced to estimate repertoire size and the extent of clonotype sharing between individuals. Libraries were prepared and TCR repertoires were sequenced by different laboratories using diverse techniques, in order to increase sequencing depth and limit assay-specific biases. Leukapheresis yielded between about 0.9 and 8.9 billion PBMCs per donor.

Beyond this particular receptor, the publication reports: Compared with non-shared clonotypes, the clonotypes found in all four sorted-subset donors had higher generation probabilities. Because the study included a small number of donors, the genetic and exposure-history diversity represented was limited. Larger estimated clonotype richness was generally found for naive subsets than for memory subsets. Even with the large sequencing depth, rarefaction of the sorted-subset datasets indicated that sequencing was incomplete. Across a handful of donors, roughly 5% of naive CD4, around 3.5% of naive CD8, 2.3% of memory CD4, and approximately 0.42% of memory CD8 clonotypes were shared. Sampling was restricted to blood, and TCR repertoires in tissues likely differ from the TCR repertoires found in blood. Pairwise subsampling led to the expectation that sequencing depth would affect the degree of clonotype sharing among donors.

Using the deep immunoSEQ assay, TCR CDR3 regions were amplified from genomic DNA by multiplex PCR. Extracted genomic DNA from each cell subset was distributed evenly across all wells of several immunoSEQ 96-well plates, and each plate was treated as a replicate. For sorted subsets, 150 to 200 ng genomic DNA, equal to 30,000 to 35,000 T cell genomes, was loaded into each replicate PCR. The purified libraries were quantified using a Qubit 3.0 fluorometer, sized with a Bioanalyzer 2100, and then quantified again using the KAPA Library Quantification kit. Each immunoSEQ 96-well plate was sequenced on its own single-read 150-cycle Illumina NextSeq 550 flow cell. The paper's data handling went like this. Because the immunoSEQ output included only junctional sequences and no quality scores, the filtering could not be the same as the filtering used for full-length reads. Sequences were annotated with PyIR, a Python wrapper for IgBLAST v1.9, and V/J genes and CDR3 were assigned using IMGT germline references. Any read was removed if the V/J assignment was weak (E-value above 1e-6), the CDR3 was missing, or the read contained stop codons, out-of-frame junctions, or ambiguous translated residues. A V3J clonotype was defined by an identical inferred V gene, J gene, and CDR3 amino acid sequence. To compute the percentage overlap between repertoires, the number of shared unique clonotypes was divided by the size of the smaller repertoire. Three approaches were used to assess repertoire richness: RTK rarefaction, the Chao1 estimator, and Recon v2.1 estimates of unobserved clonotypes. Generation probabilities were computed with OLGA for all TCRbeta clonotypes obtained by the gDNA method from several donors. Not all clones reach the TCRdb copy of this immuneACCESS table, which keeps in-frame sequences only. Checked studies attribute under half of the gap to unresolved V genes and leave the rest unexplained. The D gene and trimming were derived from the DNA, and the V and J assignments and clone size from that table. The sample table holds 2.5 million or so clones, of which about 92% were seen once. The top ten clonotypes cover roughly 0.13% of the sample.

About this clone itself: Its antigen is not yet known. No clone much larger than this one lies a single base away; base qualities are absent.

The donors were healthy, HIV-negative adults who had no recently reported acute infections or vaccinations. Every donor was a Caucasian adult living in Nashville, Tennessee, USA. CD4+ T cells were enriched by magnetic negative selection, after which naive cells were positively selected on CD45RA and the negative fraction was taken as the memory subset. Blood was collected by leukapheresis, and PBMCs were isolated by Ficoll-Histopaque density gradient centrifugation and then cryopreserved in liquid nitrogen vapor phase. Analytical flow cytometry was used to check the purity and quantity of each magnetically sorted T cell population. Genomic DNA was isolated from every sorted fraction and measured by UV absorbance on a Nanodrop 2000c. Clipping removes 4 bases from V and 8 bases from J, with 8 as the unmatched junction base count. Including the terminal cysteine and phenylalanine, the CDR3 comprises 14 residues. The retained sequence is limited to the CDR3, 42 bases, with the frame set at the first base. The germline V gene provides CDR1 MGHRA and CDR2 YSYEKL.

The clonotype originates from a man younger than 35 in good health. The sequence is built from TRBV4-1 and TRBJ2-1; TRBD2 aligns with 7 central bases. Material for sequencing was naive CD4+ T cells sorted from blood. Sample cell subset or site, as interpreted from the label and publication: CD45RA+ positively selected. CDR3 region: CASSREGIRDEQFF. The DNA reads TGCGCCAGCAGCCGGGAGGGGATTAGGGATGAGCAGTTCTTC.